This entry is about one TCR beta chain. This entry comes from a study of blood T cell repertoires in COVID-19. TCRdb's copy holds only in-frame clones and misses some; the assay was immunoSEQ multiplex PCR. The sample consists of under 350,000 clones, 83% of them appearing once. V shed 2 bases and J 4 bases; nucleotides not matched to a gene: 3. Germline V lookup: CDR1 SGDLS, CDR2 YYNGEE. The CDR3 is 13 amino acids. Sequencing was done on a sample of peripheral blood. The clonotype comes from a woman aged 45-65 years who had recovered from COVID-19. The chain has TRBV9 and TRBJ2-7; the match to TRBD1 covers 7 bases. This CDR3 is CASSVGTEYEQYF. The DNA for the CDR3 is TGTGCCAGCAGCGTCGGGACAGAATACGAGCAGTACTTC.